This T cell receptor (beta chain) was sequenced in a study of regulatory T cells in long-lasting Graves disease (dated by TCRdb to the early 2020s). Some background on the complete study: Persistent Graves' disease was defined as antithyroid drug treatment for over 5 years with persistently positive TSH receptor autoantibodies. In the clinical cohort, patients with persistent Graves' disease had used antithyroid drugs for an average of around 9.9 years. The study was registered as a clinical trial and conducted in China. Persistent Graves' disease patients were compared with newly diagnosed Graves' disease patients by peripheral blood TCR sequencing and RNA sequencing. TCR sequencing covered roughly 13 persistent and roughly 20 newly diagnosed Graves' disease patients, around 33 samples in total. Points the paper makes about the study in general: Lower TCR Shannon entropy and fewer highly expanded clones were observed in persistent Graves' disease patients than in newly diagnosed patients, which suggested clonal expansion. Peripheral blood alone was examined, since thyroid tissue, which constituted the primary lesion, could not be accessed. Preferential use of TRBV28, TRBJ1-2 and TRBJ2-5 was observed in persistent disease, whereas TRBV20-1 and TRBJ2-1 were favored in newly diagnosed disease. As a limitation, the authors acknowledged that the small sample size may reduce accuracy. Persistent patients shared more public clonotypes among themselves (2,741) than newly diagnosed patients did (more than 950). Sequencing and analysis were restricted to the TCR beta chain.

The protocol used for the library was multiplex PCR. The instrument given in TCRdb is Illumina HiSeq 4000. TCR beta libraries were built with iRepertoire HTBI primers and Arm-PCR amplification of CDR3 regions. PCR products were gel purified before sequencing. In the paper's pipeline: Gene usage analysis of CDR3 amino acid clonotypes relied on the 60 or so TRBV and 15 or so TRBJ segments identified across samples. COPE and FqMerger were used to merge filtered high-quality paired reads into contigs. Contigs were aligned with BLAST to IMGT TRBV, TRBD and TRBJ reference genes, and CDR3 was defined per IMGT. Any clonotype with a frequency above 0.1% was classified as a highly expanded clone. Repertoire diversity was measured by Shannon entropy, and V-J evenness by the Gini coefficient. A clonotype was considered public if more than one individual shared it. TCRdb reworked the public reads: Q25 trimming with fastp, MiXCR clone assembly, productive beta chains retained. Each CDR3 protein gets just one entry, which takes the most common genes and DNA from the rows behind it. TCRdb, not the original authors, processed these V and J calls. The sample has some 470,000 distinct CDR3 sequences on record, approximately 21% of them singletons. The ten top clones hold approximately 6.4% of the sample.

There are many counts of this clonotype. What this receptor recognizes is not known. No base qualities exist here, and no much larger clone lies one base off it. The CDR3 covers 14 residues, taking in both the cysteine and the phenylalanine. This entry keeps only the CDR3 DNA: 42 bases, framed from base 1. CDR1 and CDR2 (MDHEN, SYDVKM) derive from the germline V gene. The germline ends are 13 bases apart after V is trimmed by 5 bases and J by 2 bases. According to the study, the label for this sample's time point signals: persistent/refractory GD, antithyroid drugs over 5 years with positive TRAb. For both TCR sequencing and RNA sequencing, RNA was extracted from PBMCs using TRIzol. Graves' disease was diagnosed according to American Thyroid Association guidelines. Patients for the study were recruited at an endocrinology department in Xi'an, China. From each patient, nine milliliters of peripheral blood was collected into an EDTA anticoagulant tube. Ficoll Paque Plus density gradient separation was used to isolate PBMCs, and no additional T cell sorting was done. An Agilent 2100 Bioanalyzer and agarose gel were used to assess RNA quality, and a NanoDrop 2000 was used to measure RNA concentration.

The sequence came from a female donor with Graves disease. The source was peripheral blood mononuclear cells (PBMCs), collected when the disease was refractory, from a patient treated with antithyroid drugs. Recombination connected TRBV28 to TRBJ2-7, and perhaps TRBD1 as D gene, on 6 matching bases. In nucleotides, the sequence is TGTGCCAGCAGTCAAAGGACAGACGCCTACGAGCAGTACTTC. It translates to CASSQRTDAYEQYF.